Following are 30 T cell receptor beta chains from one sample sequenced in a study of cytomegalovirus exposure and HLA in healthy donors (dated 2017 in TCRdb). Libraries were prepared through the immunoSEQ multiplex PCR assay. For the multiplex PCR, a mixture combining 60 forward primers for TCR Vbeta segments and 13 reverse primers for TCR Jbeta segments was used. TCRdb re-hosts the immuneACCESS table, in-frame sequences only. Its copies lack some clones; in the studies checked, an unresolved V gene accounts for under half of them, and the cause for the rest is not known. The sample table lists 150,000 or so clones, about four fifths of them with a count of one. Approximately 2.8% of the sample is taken by the ten largest. What was sequenced was PBMCs. The receptor source for this set is a man between 18 and 35 years old in good health and CMV-seronegative.

This clone is a singleton in its sample. The chain has TRBV28 and TRBJ1-6; D is unresolved. V was pared by 3 bases and J by 7 bases, with 7 bases between. Germline loops: CDR1 MDHEN, CDR2 SYDVKM. The CDR3 runs to 13 residues. CDR3 region: CASSLGRNSPLHF. CDR3 bases: TGTGCCAGCAGTTTGGGGAGGAATTCACCCCTCCACTTT.

This clone was found a few times. The genes are TRBV5-1 and TRBJ2-5; the match to TRBD2 covers 9 bases. The CDR3 consists of 17 residues. CDR1 is SGHRS and CDR2 is YFSETQ in the germline V gene. V was pared by 0 bases and J by 2 bases, with 8 bases of the junction left unmatched. CDR3 amino acids: CASSLVLGLAGQETQYF. CDR3 sequence (DNA): TGCGCCAGCAGCTTGGTTCTTGGGCTAGCGGGACAAGAGACCCAGTACTTC. Together with reference TRBV5-1 and TRBJ2-5, the CDR3 gives the full variable domain: KAGVTQTPRYLIKTRGQQVTLSCSPISGHRSVSWYQQTPGQGLQFLFEYFSETQRNKGNFPGRFSGRQFSNSRSEMNVSTLELGDSALYLCASSLVLGLAGQETQYFGPGTRLLVL.

This clone was observed a handful of times. V usage is TRBV2 and J usage is TRBJ1-3; D ambiguous. The germline gives CDR1 SNHLY, CDR2 FYNNEI. Trimming stripped 4 bases from V and 0 bases from J, with 16 bases between. This CDR3 has 17 amino acids. The CDR3 DNA is TGTGCCAGCAGTGTGCATAAAAGGAGCTCCTCTGGAAACACCATATATTTT. Its protein is CASSVHKRSSSGNTIYF.

The chain joins TRBV6-4 to TRBJ2-2; 8 bases align to TRBD1. Germline assignment: CDR1 MRHNA and CDR2 SNTAGT. Trimming removed 7 bases from V and 6 bases from J; junction bases left unmatched: 4. The CDR3 totals 13 residues. CDR3 nucleotide sequence: TGTGCCAGCAAAGGACAGGGCGCCGGGGAGCTGTTTTTT. The encoded protein is CASKGQGAGELFF.

The chain is built from TRBV6-5 and TRBJ2-6; weak D call: TRBD1 (6 bases). Trimming took 7 bases from V and 2 from J, leaving 12 bases between them. This CDR3 region has 15 residues. CDR1 is MNHEY, CDR2 SVGAGI, per germline. The CDR3 nucleotides are TGTGCCAGCACCGAACAGGGAACTGGGGCCAACGTCCTGACTTTC. Translating it yields CASTEQGTGANVLTF.

The chain is built from TRBV9 and TRBJ1-3; D unresolved. V was trimmed by 0 bases and J by 7 bases, leaving 14 bases between them. The germline V gene has CDR1 SGDLS and CDR2 YYNGEE. The CDR3 is 15 amino acids. In DNA form, the CDR3 reads TGTGCCAGCAGCGTAGGAGGAGCGGGTGGGAACACCATATATTTT. It yields the protein CASSVGGAGGNTIYF.

The chain joins TRBV5-8 to TRBJ2-1, with 15 bases fitting TRBD2. Germline assignment: CDR1 SGHTS and CDR2 YDEGEE. J lost 10 bases, V lost 2 bases, and 4 bases had no gene match. The CDR3 is 15 residues long. CDR3 in amino acids: CASSFRGTSGGEQFF. CDR3 nucleotides: TGTGCCAGCAGCTTCAGAGGGACTAGCGGGGGGGAGCAGTTCTTC.

With regard to this clone: At one of its ends the junction is not consistent with the germline gene, which may arise from a read error. The genes are TRBV7-9 and TRBJ2-4, with D perhaps TRBD2 (5 bases). CDR1 and CDR2 (germline): SEHNR, FQNEAQ (reference sequence). CDR3 length: 17 amino acids. CDR3 bases: TGTGCCAGCAGCTTAGTCTCGGGCCTGGGAGCCAAAAACAGTCAGTACTTC. This gives the protein CASSLVSGLGAKNSQYF. The entire variable domain, with the rest obtained from reference TRBV7-9 and TRBJ2-4, is as follows: DTGVSQNPRHKITKRGQNVTFRCDPISEHNRLYWYRQTLGQGPEFLTYFQNEAQLEKSRLLSDRFSAERPKGSFSTLEIQRTEQGDSAMYLCASSLVSGLGAKNSQYFGAGTRLSVL.

The chain recombines TRBV9 with TRBJ2-3, with D unclear. Germline loops: CDR1 SGDLS, CDR2 YYNGEE. V was pared by 4 bases and J by 2 bases, with 14 bases between. There are 15 residues in the CDR3. Here the CDR3 DNA reads TGTGCCAGCAGCCCTCGACTGGCTACCACAGATACGCAGTATTTT. Protein sequence: CASSPRLATTDTQYF.

On this clone itself: In the same sample, other DNA sequences code for this CDR3. This chain connects TRBV6-1 to TRBJ1-6; D possibly corresponds to TRBD1 (6 bases). The V and J ends lost 3 bases and 4 bases respectively, with 13 bases between them. Germline V gene sequence: CDR1 MNHNS, CDR2 SASEGT. The CDR3 consists of 16 residues. The CDR3 protein is CASSDPRGGYNSPLHF. The DNA of the CDR3 is TGTGCCAGCAGTGACCCCAGGGGAGGGTATAATTCACCCCTCCACTTT.

V is TRBV5-1 and J is TRBJ1-5; 7 bases fit TRBD1. After removal of 5 bases from V and 10 bases from J, the junction contained 9 bases not matched to a gene. The CDR3 extends over 13 amino acids. Looked up from germline, CDR1 is SGHRS and CDR2 is YFSETQ. CDR3 sequence: CASRAGTDRPQHF. CDR3 DNA sequence: TGCGCCAGCAGGGCCGGGACAGACCGTCCCCAGCATTTT.

This rearrangement joins TRBV11-2 to TRBJ2-1; 9 bases map to TRBD2. The CDR3 has 15 residues. The germline V gene encodes CDR1 SGHAT and CDR2 FQNNGV. The V gene end was trimmed by 0 bases and the J gene end by 9 bases; junction bases not matched to a gene: 6. CDR3 DNA sequence: TGTGCCAGCAGCTTAGATGGCCTAGCGGGGCTTGAGCAGTTCTTC. Amino acid sequence: CASSLDGLAGLEQFF.

This clone was counted only a few times. J is TRBJ1-4 and V is TRBV7-2; the D is unclear. Trimming cost V 1 base and J 7 bases, with 13 bases left between them. Germline loops: CDR1 SGHTA, CDR2 FQGNSA. The CDR3 is 15 residues long. The CDR3 DNA reads TGTGCCAGCAGCTTAGATGGGCTCCGGGGTGAAAAACTGTTTTTT. It specifies CASSLDGLRGEKLFF.

The rearrangement uses TRBV30 and TRBJ1-5; TRBD1 matches at 9 bases. Trimming cost V 3 bases and J 7 bases; bases outside gene matches: 10. Germline loops: CDR1 GTSNPN, CDR2 SVGIG (reference sequence). There are 15 residues in the CDR3. Here the CDR3 reads CAWSAGTGRLQPQHF. CDR3 coding DNA: TGTGCCTGGAGCGCCGGGACAGGGAGGCTCCAGCCCCAGCATTTT.

This clone was observed a handful of times. The chain uses TRBV6-5 and TRBJ1-2, with 8 bases lining up with TRBD1. The CDR3 extends over 15 amino acids. V gave up 6 bases and J gave up 1 base; unmatched junction bases: 7. Germline loops: CDR1 MNHEY, CDR2 SVGAGI. CDR3 region: CASREQGGSNYGYTF. Here the CDR3 DNA reads TGTGCCAGCAGGGAACAGGGGGGCAGTAACTATGGCTACACCTTC.

This chain connects TRBV28 to TRBJ1-4; no definite D call. Between the trimmed V and J ends, which lost 7 bases and 7 bases, there was a span of 19 bases. The CDR3 extends over 15 amino acids. The germline CDR1 and CDR2 sequences are MDHEN and SYDVKM. For the CDR3, the DNA is TGTGCCAGCACCCACCCCGGGGAAGCAGGTGAAAAACTGTTTTTT. As protein: CASTHPGEAGEKLFF.

The chain uses TRBV30 and TRBJ1-2, with D maybe TRBD1 (5 bases). CDR1 and CDR2 (germline): GTSNPN, SVGIG (reference sequence). The V gene lost 3 bases and the J gene lost 5 bases, with 13 bases spanning the gap. This CDR3 region has 13 residues. In DNA form, the CDR3 reads TGTGCCTGGAGGAGGCGGGGGGGATATGGCTACACCTTC. Amino acid sequence: CAWRRRGGYGYTF.

The chain combines TRBV6-6 with TRBJ2-5; 12 bases fit TRBD1. This CDR3 contains 14 residues. V lost 9 bases to trimming and J lost 4 bases; unmatched junction nucleotides: 6. CDR1 and CDR2 (germline): MNHNY, SVGAGI (reference sequence). CDR3 bases: TGTGCCAGTTCCGGGACAGGGGGCAGAGAGACCCAGTACTTC. Translated: CASSGTGGRETQYF.

The chain is built from TRBV19 and TRBJ1-1; D gene unclear. The CDR3 runs 13 residues. In germline, CDR1 is LNHDA, CDR2 SQIVND (reference sequence). Deletions cut 5 bases from V and 1 base from J, with 8 bases between. CDR3 DNA sequence: TGTGCCAGTAGTTTTAACAAGAACACTGAAGCTTTCTTT. Amino acids: CASSFNKNTEAFF.

The table lists this clone with a few counts. V is TRBV5-1 and J is TRBJ2-5; TRBD2 matches at 8 bases. The CDR3 is made up of 15 amino acids. Germline V lookup: CDR1 SGHRS, CDR2 YFSETQ. V shed 1 base, J shed 5 bases, and the junction held 7 bases outside the gene matches. CDR3 loop: CASSLLGTGGETQYF. CDR3 bases: TGCGCCAGCAGCTTGCTCGGGACGGGAGGGGAGACCCAGTACTTC.

This clone was counted a few times. The rearrangement links TRBV6-6 to TRBJ1-3; 8 nucleotides match TRBD1. Germline CDR1 is MNHNY and CDR2 is SVGAGI (reference sequence). CDR3 length equals 14 residues. The V gene end was trimmed by 7 bases and the J gene end by 4 bases; junction bases not matched to a gene: 6. CDR3 nucleotide sequence: TGTGCCAGCAATCCGACAGGGGTGGGAAACACCATATATTTT. Translating it yields CASNPTGVGNTIYF.

This clone has a single count. V usage is TRBV27 and J usage is TRBJ1-1; D remains ambiguous. This CDR3 has 16 amino acids. Germline loops: CDR1 MNHEY, CDR2 SMNVEV (reference sequence). V lost 4 bases to trimming and J lost 5 bases, with 20 bases between them. CDR3 in DNA: TGTGCCAGCAGTTCCTCCCAAACTGTGGGCTTTACTGAAGCTTTCTTT. Protein product: CASSSSQTVGFTEAFF.

This chain joins TRBV27 and TRBJ2-7; D perhaps matches TRBD2 (5 bases). Germline V gives CDR1 MNHEY, CDR2 SMNVEV (reference sequence). Trimming pared 3 bases from V and 4 bases from J, leaving 13 bases between. This CDR3 spans 14 amino acids. CDR3 in amino acids: CASSFADGGYEQYF. CDR3 coding DNA: TGTGCCAGCAGTTTTGCGGACGGAGGATACGAGCAGTACTTC.

In regard to this clone: Other DNA variants within this sample encode the same CDR3. The chain uses TRBV27 and TRBJ1-1; no firm D call. Germline CDR1 MNHEY, CDR2 SMNVEV (reference sequence). V was clipped by 2 bases and J by 5 bases, with 6 bases between them. This CDR3 is built from 12 residues. CDR3 protein: CASSLTGTEAFF. The CDR3 DNA sequence: TGTGCCAGCAGTTTAACGGGTACTGAAGCTTTCTTT.

This clone was picked up a small number of times. This chain links TRBV6-1 with TRBJ1-5, with D possibly TRBD1 on 6 matching bases. Germline V gives CDR1 MNHNS, CDR2 SASEGT. Trimming left V 4 bases short and J 0 bases short, with 13 bases between. CDR3 length: 16 amino acids. CDR3 coding DNA: TGTGCCAGCAGTGCCCTGGGGGCTTATAGCAATCAGCCCCAGCATTTT. This gives the protein CASSALGAYSNQPQHF.

The rearrangement uses TRBV27 and TRBJ1-3, with a possible D match to TRBD1 (6 bases). This CDR3 is 13 amino acids long. V lost 5 bases and J 6 bases, leaving 11 bases between the germline ends. CDR1 and CDR2 from the germline V gene are MNHEY and SMNVEV (reference sequence). The CDR3 here is CASSHRAENTIYF. DNA for the CDR3: TGTGCCAGCAGTCACAGGGCCGAAAACACCATATATTTT.

This clone was seen only a few times. J is TRBJ1-4 and V is TRBV7-9; D remains unclear. This CDR3 contains 15 residues. Trimming shortened V by 5 bases and J by 5 bases, and 15 bases separated the two germline ends. CDR1 is SEHNR and CDR2 is FQNEAQ in the germline V gene (reference sequence). The DNA of the CDR3 is TGTGCCAGCAGCCGCGACGTCAGAGGGAATGAAAAACTGTTTTTT. Its translation is CASSRDVRGNEKLFF.

This clone was observed a handful of times. The rearrangement joins TRBV27 to TRBJ1-1; TRBD1 might be the D (6 bases). V was pared by 0 bases and J by 5 bases, with 10 bases between. The CDR3 totals 14 residues. The germline CDR1 and CDR2 sequences are MNHEY and SMNVEV (reference sequence). CDR3 loop: CASSLSRGGTEAFF. CDR3 nucleotides: TGTGCCAGCAGTTTATCCAGGGGTGGGACTGAAGCTTTCTTT.

This chain uses TRBV5-1 with TRBJ1-2; D gene unclear. This CDR3 is 17 amino acids long. Per germline, CDR1 SGHRS and CDR2 YFSETQ. Between the trimmed V and J ends, which lost 2 bases and 4 bases, there was a span of 21 bases. The CDR3 DNA follows: TGCGCCAGCAGCTTACTTTCTCGGGAGGGCCCAAGCTATGGCTACACCTTC. Translation: CASSLLSREGPSYGYTF.

This clone has only a few counts. The chain employs TRBV10-2 and TRBJ1-2, with TRBD1 identical over 8 bases. V shed 10 bases, J shed 8 bases, and the junction held 6 bases outside the gene matches. The germline V gene has CDR1 WSHSY and CDR2 SAAADI. There are 11 residues in the CDR3. CDR3 loop: CAITGGQGYTF. The DNA of the CDR3 is TGCGCCATCACAGGGGGACAAGGCTACACCTTC.